These 5 T cell receptor beta chains were all obtained from the same sample, sequenced in a study of cytomegalovirus exposure and HLA in healthy donors. The protocol was immunoSEQ multiplex PCR, while the TCRdb copy is restricted to in-frame clones and leaves out a portion. The repertoire holds around 250,000 clones, with around 90% as singletons. Source material: PBMCs. These receptors came from a woman younger than 30 in good health and CMV-seronegative.

The chain employs TRBV11-2 and TRBJ1-6; TRBD1 is a possible D gene (6 bases). V was clipped by 1 base and J by 8 bases, with 15 bases between them. This CDR3 is 16 amino acids long. The germline V gene encodes CDR1 SGHAT and CDR2 FQNNGV. CDR3 sequence: CASSLGLVQGHSPLHF. CDR3 in DNA: TGTGCCAGCAGCTTAGGTTTGGTACAGGGCCATTCACCCCTCCACTTT.

This chain uses TRBV25-1 with TRBJ2-2; 10 nucleotides match TRBD1. In germline, CDR1 is MGHDK, CDR2 SYGVNS. The junction had 4 bases not matched to a gene; V was cut back by 1 base and J by 11 bases. CDR3 length equals 14 residues. Here the CDR3 reads CASSESGTGDELFF. The CDR3 bases are TGTGCCAGCAGTGAATCGGGGACAGGGGATGAGCTGTTTTTT. The variable domain in full, with the rest retrieved from reference TRBV25-1 and TRBJ2-2, is EADIYQTPRYLVIGTGKKITLECSQTMGHDKMYWYQQDPGMELHLIHYSYGVNSTEKGDLSSESTVSRIRTEHFPLTLESARPSHTSQYLCASSESGTGDELFFGEGSRLTVL.

This chain uses TRBV19 with TRBJ2-2; tentative D call: TRBD1 (5 bases). Germline-derived CDR1 and CDR2 are LNHDA and SQIVND (reference sequence). The length of the CDR3 is 14 residues. V gave up 5 bases and J gave up 5 bases, with 12 bases separating them. The DNA of the CDR3 is TGTGCCAGTAGTCAGACAGTGGGGACCGGGGAGCTGTTTTTT. Translating it yields CASSQTVGTGELFF.

V usage is TRBV6-4 and J usage is TRBJ2-5, with 7 bases identical to TRBD1. Germline CDR1 is MRHNA and CDR2 is SNTAGT. With 2 bases clipped from V and 1 base from J, the junction kept 4 bases outside the gene matches. The CDR3 sequence is 15 residues long. The CDR3 DNA follows: TGTGCCAGCAGTGACCCGGGACAGCCCCAAGAGACCCAGTACTTC. As protein: CASSDPGQPQETQYF.

This clone was found once. The chain carries TRBV7-3 and TRBJ2-3, with 11 positions matching TRBD2. The germline gives CDR1 SGHTA, CDR2 FQGTGA. Trimming took 4 bases from V and 3 from J; bases not matched to a gene: 6. This CDR3 has 16 amino acids. Written as DNA, the CDR3 is TGTGCCAGCAGCTCAAGTAGCGGGGGGGCGACAGATACGCAGTATTTT. Amino acids: CASSSSSGGATDTQYF.